This T cell receptor beta chain was identified in a study of beta chain features in type 1 diabetes. Study-level information: Patient and healthy donor groups were alike in age, gender and cell yields.

Only one heparinised blood draw was taken per donor, and its volume averaged about 120 mL. CDR1 MDHEN and CDR2 SYDVKM come from the germline V gene. The CDR3 runs 14 residues. V lost 6 bases, J lost 6 bases, and 15 bases lay in between. The entirety of the isolated RNA underwent reverse transcription, so expressed TCRB transcripts were sequenced. Using immunoSEQ multiplex PCR, the repertoire was profiled, and TCRdb retains in-frame clones only, with some absent. The data hold about 160,000 clones, with about 7.3% observed a single time. V gene TRBV28 combines with J gene TRBJ1-5; D is unresolved. Sequenced input: central memory CD4+ T cells from blood. This clonotype originated in a man aged 18 to 29 in good health. The CDR3 sequence: CASSQTTTGQPQHF. The CDR3 DNA follows: TGTGCCAGCAGCCAAACCACTACCGGTCAGCCCCAGCATTTT.